This T cell receptor beta chain was profiled in a study of shared clonotypes between healthy human individuals. In the study overall: Per donor, CD8 memory used one plate, CD8 naive used two, CD4 memory used three and CD4 naive used three. Study-level findings and limits: Blood alone was sampled, and tissue repertoires likely differ.

This table comes from immunoSEQ multiplex PCR, and its TCRdb copy is limited to in-frame clones, with some not included. The sample contains 550,000 to 750,000 clones, 90% to 95% of which appear only once. Notes on this clone: The antigen remains unidentified.

CD8 cells classed as naive were CD45RO-negative and positively selected for CCR7, excluding terminally differentiated effector memory CD45RA+ cells. Germline-derived CDR1 and CDR2 are ENHRY and SYGVKD. This CDR3 is built from 16 residues. V lost 0 bases and J 6 bases, leaving 15 bases between the germline ends. This TCR came from a man aged 25 to 45 in good health. The chain couples TRBV10-3 to TRBJ2-1; TRBD1 might be the D (5 bases). The sample was naive CD8+ T cells sorted from blood. CDR3 in amino acids: CAISESVGRAPNEQFF. In DNA form, the CDR3 reads TGTGCCATCAGTGAGTCTGTGGGCAGGGCCCCCAATGAGCAGTTCTTC.